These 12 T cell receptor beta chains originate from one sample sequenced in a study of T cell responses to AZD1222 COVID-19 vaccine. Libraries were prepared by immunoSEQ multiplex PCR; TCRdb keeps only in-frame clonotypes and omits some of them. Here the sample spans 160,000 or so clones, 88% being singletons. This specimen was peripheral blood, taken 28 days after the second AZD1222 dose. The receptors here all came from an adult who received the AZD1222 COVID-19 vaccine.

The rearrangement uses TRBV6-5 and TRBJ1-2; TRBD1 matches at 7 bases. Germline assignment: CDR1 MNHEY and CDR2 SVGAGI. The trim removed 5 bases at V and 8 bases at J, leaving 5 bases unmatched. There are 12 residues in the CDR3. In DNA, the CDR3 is TGTGCCAGCAGTCTGACAGGGAACGGCTACACCTTC. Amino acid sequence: CASSLTGNGYTF.

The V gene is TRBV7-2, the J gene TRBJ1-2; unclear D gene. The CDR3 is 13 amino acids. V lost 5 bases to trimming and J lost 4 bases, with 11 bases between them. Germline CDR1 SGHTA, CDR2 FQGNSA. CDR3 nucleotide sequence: TGTGCCAGCAGCCTGTTAGTCCTCTATGGCTACACCTTC. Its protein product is CASSLLVLYGYTF.

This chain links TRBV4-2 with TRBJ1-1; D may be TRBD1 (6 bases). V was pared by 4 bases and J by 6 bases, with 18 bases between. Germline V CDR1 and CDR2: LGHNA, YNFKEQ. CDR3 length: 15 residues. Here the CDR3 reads CASSPSVEGVAEAFF. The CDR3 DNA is TGTGCCAGCAGCCCTTCCGTGGAGGGGGTCGCTGAAGCTTTCTTT.

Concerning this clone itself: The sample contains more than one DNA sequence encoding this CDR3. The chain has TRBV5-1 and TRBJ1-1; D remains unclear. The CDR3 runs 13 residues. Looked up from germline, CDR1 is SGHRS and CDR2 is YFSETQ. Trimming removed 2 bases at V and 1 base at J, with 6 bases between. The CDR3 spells CASSLDPNTEAFF. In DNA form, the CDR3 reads TGCGCCAGCAGCTTAGATCCGAACACTGAAGCTTTCTTT.

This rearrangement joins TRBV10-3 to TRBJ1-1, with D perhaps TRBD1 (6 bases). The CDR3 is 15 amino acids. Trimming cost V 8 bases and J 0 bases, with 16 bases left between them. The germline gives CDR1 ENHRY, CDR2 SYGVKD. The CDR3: CAIREGGGLNTEAFF. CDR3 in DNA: TGTGCCATCCGCGAGGGGGGGGGCCTGAACACTGAAGCTTTCTTT.

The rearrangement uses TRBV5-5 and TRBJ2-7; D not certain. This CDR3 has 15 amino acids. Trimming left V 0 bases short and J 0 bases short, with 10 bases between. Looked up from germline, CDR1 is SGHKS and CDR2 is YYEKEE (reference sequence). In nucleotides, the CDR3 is TGTGCCAGCAGCTTGGCCAGCGCAAGCTCCTACGAGCAGTACTTC. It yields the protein CASSLASASSYEQYF.

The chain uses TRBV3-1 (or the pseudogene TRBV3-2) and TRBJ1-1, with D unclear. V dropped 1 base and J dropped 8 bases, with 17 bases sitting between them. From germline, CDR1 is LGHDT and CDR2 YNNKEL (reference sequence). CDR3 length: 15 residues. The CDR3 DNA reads TGTGCCAGCAGCCAAGGGGCAGGCAATCCTATCGAAGCTTTCTTT. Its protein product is CASSQGAGNPIEAFF.

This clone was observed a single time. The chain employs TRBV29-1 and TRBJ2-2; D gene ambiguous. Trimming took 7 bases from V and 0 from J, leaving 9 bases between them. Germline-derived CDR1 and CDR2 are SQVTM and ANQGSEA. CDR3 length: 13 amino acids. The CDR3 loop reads CSGRVANTGELFF. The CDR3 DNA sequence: TGCAGCGGCCGGGTAGCGAACACCGGGGAGCTGTTTTTT.

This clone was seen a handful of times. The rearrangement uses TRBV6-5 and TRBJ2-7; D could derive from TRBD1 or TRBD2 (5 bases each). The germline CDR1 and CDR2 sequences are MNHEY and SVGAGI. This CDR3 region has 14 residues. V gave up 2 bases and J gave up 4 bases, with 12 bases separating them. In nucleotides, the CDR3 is TGTGCCAGCAGTTACGAGGGGTCTAGGTACGAGCAGTACTTC. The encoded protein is CASSYEGSRYEQYF.

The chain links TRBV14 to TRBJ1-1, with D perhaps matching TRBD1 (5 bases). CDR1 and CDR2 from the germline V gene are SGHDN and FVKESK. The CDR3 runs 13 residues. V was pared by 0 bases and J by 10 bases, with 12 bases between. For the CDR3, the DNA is TGTGCCAGCAGCCAAGATGTGGGACGCGCAGCTTTCTTT. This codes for CASSQDVGRAAFF. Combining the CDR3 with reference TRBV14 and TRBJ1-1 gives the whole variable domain EAGVTQFPSHSVIEKGQTVTLRCDPISGHDNLYWYRRVMGKEIKFLLHFVKESKQDESGMPNNRFLAERTGGTYSTLKVQPAELEDSGVYFCASSQDVGRAAFFGQGTRLTVV.

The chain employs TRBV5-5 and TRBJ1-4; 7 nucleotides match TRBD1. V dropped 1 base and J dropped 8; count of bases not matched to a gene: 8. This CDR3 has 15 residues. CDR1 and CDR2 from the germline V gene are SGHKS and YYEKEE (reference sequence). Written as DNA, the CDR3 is TGTGCCAGCAGCTTGTTTGAGGGGGCGGGGGAAAAACTGTTTTTT. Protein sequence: CASSLFEGAGEKLFF.

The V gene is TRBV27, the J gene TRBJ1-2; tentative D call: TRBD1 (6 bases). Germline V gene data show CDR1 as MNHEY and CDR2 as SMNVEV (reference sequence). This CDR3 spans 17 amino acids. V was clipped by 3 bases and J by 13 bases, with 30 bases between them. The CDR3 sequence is CASSLVGGPLKAGEVTF. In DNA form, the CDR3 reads TGTGCCAGCAGTTTGGTGGGGGGGCCCCTCAAAGCAGGGGAAGTCACCTTC.